This T cell receptor (beta chain) was captured by sequencing in a study of cytomegalovirus exposure and HLA in healthy donors. Study-level results: An analysis was carried out at a later point. It showed that HLA-associated TCR beta chains were more clonally expanded than equally common non-associated chains.

PCR used 60 Vbeta primers and 13 Jbeta primers. The method was immunoSEQ multiplex PCR; TCRdb's version includes in-frame clones alone and lacks a portion of them. Here the sample spans some 96,000 clones, 60% to 80% being singletons. A few counts support this clone. The target antigen is unknown. From germline, CDR1 is SGHRS and CDR2 YFSETQ. This CDR3 region has 15 residues. The junction had 7 bases not matched to a gene; V was cut back by 1 base and J by 7 bases. Sample: PBMCs. V gene TRBV5-1 combines with J gene TRBJ2-7, with 11 bases matching TRBD1. The source of this sequence is a man aged 55 to 70 in good health and CMV-seronegative. The CDR3 sequence is CASSLSGTGGREQYF. In nucleotides, the CDR3 is TGCGCCAGCAGCTTGTCCGGGACAGGGGGGCGAGAGCAGTACTTC.